This entry lists 21 T cell receptor beta chains sequenced from one sample in a study of cytomegalovirus exposure and HLA in healthy donors. The PCR made use of 60 Vbeta and 13 Jbeta primers. Repertoires were generated with immunoSEQ multiplex PCR, while TCRdb's copy carries only in-frame clones and drops some. Here the sample table reports around 130,000 clones. Sequencing input: PBMCs. These receptors originate from a woman aged 60-70 years in good health and CMV-seronegative.

CDR3 coding DNA: TGTGCCAGCGGGCTAGCTAGGTCTGAGCAGTTCTTC. The encoded protein is CASGLARSEQFF. The chain recombines TRBV28 with TRBJ2-1; D is perhaps TRBD2 (5 bases). CDR1 is MDHEN, CDR2 SYDVKM, per germline. CDR3 length: 12 amino acids. The germline V and J ends were trimmed by 8 bases and 9 bases, with 14 bases remaining between them.

The CDR3 bases are TGCAGCGTTGACGGTTACTATGGCTACACCTTC. Residues: CSVDGYYGYTF. The gene calls are TRBV29-1 and TRBJ1-2; D is unresolved. The CDR3 covers 11 residues. Looked up from germline, CDR1 is SQVTM and CDR2 is ANQGSEA. V was cut by 3 bases and J by 3 bases, with 5 bases left in between.

The genes are TRBV30 and TRBJ1-6; 7 positions match TRBD1. The CDR3 is made up of 18 amino acids. The trim removed 0 bases at V and 7 bases at J, leaving 15 bases unmatched. Germline lookup yields CDR1 GTSNPN and CDR2 SVGIG (reference sequence). CDR3 protein: CAWSVTRRQGSWNSPLHF. The CDR3 DNA reads as TGTGCCTGGAGTGTAACCCGCCGACAGGGTAGTTGGAATTCACCCCTCCACTTT.

The chain is built from TRBV19 and TRBJ2-7, with D possibly being TRBD1 (5 bases). The CDR3 contains 14 residues. Germline-derived CDR1 and CDR2 are LNHDA and SQIVND (reference sequence). V dropped 9 bases and J dropped 0 bases, with 15 bases sitting between them. CDR3 in DNA: TGTGCCAGCACCCTGACAGCAACCTCCTACGAGCAGTACTTC. Encoded protein: CASTLTATSYEQYF.

This chain uses TRBV5-1 with TRBJ2-2; weak D call: TRBD1 (6 bases). Looked up from germline, CDR1 is SGHRS and CDR2 is YFSETQ. The ends were cut back, 0 bases at V and 0 bases at J, with 18 bases in the middle. The CDR3 totals 19 residues. Here the CDR3 DNA reads TGCGCCAGCAGCTTGGACCTGACAGGAACGTTCGCGAACACCGGGGAGCTGTTTTTT. As protein: CASSLDLTGTFANTGELFF.

The genes are TRBV6-1 and TRBJ1-5, with 7 bases aligning to TRBD1. The J segment lost 9 bases and the V segment lost 7 bases, leaving 15 bases of the junction unmatched. The CDR3 is made up of 15 amino acids. Per germline, CDR1 MNHNS and CDR2 SASEGT. CDR3 region: CASTHTVTGKSPQHF. The DNA for the CDR3 is TGTGCCAGCACCCACACCGTGACAGGGAAATCGCCCCAGCATTTT.

The chain links TRBV27 to TRBJ2-7; 9 bases fit TRBD1. Germline V gene data show CDR1 as MNHEY and CDR2 as SMNVEV (reference sequence). CDR3 size: 16 residues. V dropped 1 base and J dropped 6; count of bases not matched to a gene: 10. CDR3 region: CASSLLAGTGRGEQYF. The CDR3 DNA is TGTGCCAGCAGTTTATTAGCTGGGACAGGGCGCGGCGAGCAGTACTTC.

The chain links TRBV28 to TRBJ2-7; weak D call: TRBD1 (5 bases). The CDR3 is made up of 14 amino acids. Germline CDR1 reads MDHEN; CDR2 reads SYDVKM. V lost 5 bases, J lost 0 bases, and 11 bases lay in between. The DNA for the CDR3 is TGTGCCAGCAGTACCAGGCAGGGCTCCTACGAGCAGTACTTC. Its translation: CASSTRQGSYEQYF.

The chain combines TRBV28 with TRBJ1-2, with D hard to call. Germline V lookup: CDR1 MDHEN, CDR2 SYDVKM. CDR3 size: 14 residues. V shed 7 bases and J shed 1 base, with 13 bases lying between them. CDR3 sequence (DNA): TGTGCCAGCATCACCGGTGGCGGTAACTATGGCTACACCTTC. It specifies CASITGGGNYGYTF.

The chain links TRBV5-8 to TRBJ1-4; 8 nucleotides line up with TRBD1. The V segment lost 0 bases and the J segment 3 bases; nucleotides outside the gene matches: 7. Per germline, CDR1 SGHTS and CDR2 YDEGEE. The CDR3 spans 17 residues. The CDR3, as DNA: TGTGCCAGCAGCTTGGATGGTGGGACAGGAGCTAATGAAAAACTGTTTTTT. Translating it yields CASSLDGGTGANEKLFF.

The genes are TRBV28 and TRBJ2-7; a weak D match, TRBD2 (6 bases). This CDR3 has 11 residues. V was trimmed by 11 bases and J by 2 bases, leaving 10 bases between them. Germline values: CDR1 MDHEN, CDR2 SYDVKM. The CDR3 loop is CAGGDPYEQYF. The CDR3, as DNA: TGTGCCGGCGGGGACCCCTACGAGCAGTACTTC.

The chain has TRBV6-1 and TRBJ1-2; no firm D call. This CDR3 has 15 amino acids. CDR1 is MNHNS, CDR2 SASEGT, per germline. V lost 8 bases and J lost 8, with 24 bases in between. CDR3 sequence (DNA): TGTGCCAGCTCACCCGGGGATCTCGGCTCTTGGGGCTACACCTTC. It translates to CASSPGDLGSWGYTF.

This chain connects TRBV15 to TRBJ2-5; 12 nucleotides line up with TRBD1. Losses at the gene ends were 1 base for V and 3 bases for J; bases not matched to a gene: 3. Germline V gene lookup returns CDR1 LNHNV and CDR2 YYDKDF (reference sequence). The CDR3 has 16 residues. CDR3 DNA sequence: TGTGCCACCAGCAGAGTGGGACAGGGGGCAAAAGAGACCCAGTACTTC. Translating gives CATSRVGQGAKETQYF.

CDR3 residues: CASNRDREVYGYTF. In nucleotides, the CDR3 is TGCGCCAGCAACCGGGACAGGGAGGTCTATGGCTACACCTTC. The J gene is TRBJ1-2, the V gene TRBV23-1; 9 bases line up with TRBD1. TRBV23-1 is sorted into the ORF group, with uncertain function. This CDR3 comprises 14 residues. J lost 4 bases, V lost 7 bases, and 7 bases had no gene match.

The J gene is TRBJ1-2, the V gene TRBV28, with TRBD1 matching 7 bases. This CDR3 has 13 amino acids. CDR1 is MDHEN, CDR2 SYDVKM, per germline. CDR3 protein: CATSGGWSYGYTF. DNA for the CDR3: TGTGCAACCTCAGGGGGATGGTCCTATGGCTACACCTTC.

The chain employs TRBV27 and TRBJ1-4, with D unclear. CDR1 MNHEY and CDR2 SMNVEV come from the germline V gene (reference sequence). V was cut by 3 bases and J by 11 bases, with 19 bases left in between. The CDR3 has 15 amino acids. In DNA form, the CDR3 reads TGTGCCAGCAGTTTTCTCGGGGAAACCGGGCGGAAACTGTTTTTT. Amino acids: CASSFLGETGRKLFF.

The J gene is TRBJ1-3, the V gene TRBV2; D might be TRBD1 (6 bases). Germline CDR1 and CDR2: SNHLY and FYNNEI. The CDR3 is made up of 16 amino acids. The germline V and J ends were trimmed by 4 bases and 2 bases, with 15 bases remaining between them. CDR3 protein: CASSVLRGKAGNTIYF. In DNA, the CDR3 is TGTGCCAGCAGTGTTTTAAGGGGGAAGGCTGGAAACACCATATATTTT.

The rearrangement links TRBV5-1 to TRBJ2-1, with 14 nucleotides matching TRBD2. Germline CDR1 SGHRS, CDR2 YFSETQ. The ends lost 7 bases at V and 7 bases at J; junction bases unmatched: 7. This CDR3 spans 15 amino acids. The CDR3 bases are TGCGCCAGCTCCTTGGGACTAGCGGGAGTTAATGAGCAGTTCTTC. It specifies CASSLGLAGVNEQFF.

The rearrangement links TRBV11-2 to TRBJ2-5, with 7 bases lining up with TRBD1. The CDR3 contains 14 residues. Unmatched junction bases numbered 14, after V lost 5 bases and J lost 11 bases. The V gene's germline CDR1 is SGHAT and CDR2 FQNNGV. The CDR3, as DNA: TGTGCCAGCAGCCGGGACAGCCTTTCCATGGGGCAGTACTTC. It is translated as CASSRDSLSMGQYF. Full variable domain (outside the CDR3, taken from reference TRBV11-2 and TRBJ2-5): EAGVAQSPRYKIIEKRQSVAFWCNPISGHATLYWYQQILGQGPKLLIQFQNNGVVDDSQLPKDRFSAERLKGVDSTLKIQPAKLEDSAVYLCASSRDSLSMGQYFGPGTRLLVL.

This chain connects TRBV6-5 to TRBJ1-1, with D perhaps matching TRBD1 (5 bases). Per germline, CDR1 MNHEY and CDR2 SVGAGI. The length of the CDR3 is 14 residues. Deletions cut 6 bases from V and 11 bases from J, with 22 bases between. The CDR3 loop is CASSLQGGGNRAFF. The CDR3 DNA follows: TGTGCCAGCAGCCTTCAGGGCGGCGGCAACCGGGCTTTCTTT.

The chain links TRBV2 to TRBJ1-1, with D perhaps matching TRBD1 (5 bases). CDR3 length: 14 amino acids. V lost 6 bases and J 2 bases, leaving 13 bases between the germline ends. Germline assignment: CDR1 SNHLY and CDR2 FYNNEI. The CDR3 sequence: CASRETEINTEAFF. For the CDR3, the DNA is TGTGCCAGCAGGGAGACAGAAATAAACACTGAAGCTTTCTTT.